Detailed here is one TCR beta chain. Its target antigen remains unknown. It has no much larger one-base neighbor in the sample; base qualities were not kept. Including cysteine and phenylalanine, the CDR3 has 14 amino acids. Of all the DNA, just the CDR3 is kept, 42 bases in frame from base 1. CDR1 is given as MNHEY and CDR2 as SVGAGI, both from the germline V gene. Relative to germline, V is missing 0 bases and J is missing 3 bases, with 0 bases of the junction outside any gene match. PBMCs were isolated by Ficoll-Paque density gradient centrifugation. This sample is drawn from a study of T-cell memory formation after mild COVID-19 (dated by TCRdb to the early 2020s). The study in broad terms: Most TCR sequence clusters were specific to one of the two donors. The cohort was made up of two young adult volunteers, one female and one male, who were previously healthy. In a couple of donors, T-cell clones that expanded and contracted after mild COVID-19 were followed by sequencing TCRalpha and TCRbeta repertoires longitudinally. The research as a whole found: Contracting CD4+ clones were located mainly in the CM and EM memory subsets, whereas CD8+ clones were found to be enriched in EMRA. Clones that contracted from day 15 to 85 showed balanced CD4/CD8 phenotypes, whereas a second wave of clones that expanded from day 15 to 37 leaned towards CD4+. Whether the second-wave clones peaking on day 37 were SARS-CoV-2 specific was not confirmed. Only a couple of mild cases were covered by the study, and larger cohorts that include severe cases with pre-infection samples were considered necessary. Some responding clones were found in pre-infection memory, which suggests that pre-existing cross-reactive memory T cells took part in the SARS-CoV-2 response.

The sequencing machine was an Illumina NovaSeq 6000. TCRalpha and TCRbeta cDNA libraries were built by 5'RACE with constant-segment primers, adding sample barcodes and unique molecular identifiers. RNA was extracted from every sample with Trizol reagent. Amplification of the libraries took two PCR steps, and the second step added a second sample barcode plus Illumina TruSeq adapters. The libraries were sequenced on an Illumina NovaSeq using 2 x 150 bp paired-end reads. Under the source paper's analysis protocol: With migec v1.2.7, reads were demultiplexed and then collapsed into UMI-guided consensus sequences. Using mixcr v2.1.11, the UMI consensuses were aligned to TRA and TRB V and J templates and assembled into clonotypes. A clonotype was counted as expanded or contracted only when both edgeR and NoisET called the clonotype significant, with the noise models trained on biological replicates. For edgeR calls, a false discovery rate-adjusted p below 0.01 and a log2 fold-change threshold of 1 were applied. As an exploratory analysis of dynamics, PCA with hierarchical clustering was applied to max-normalized trajectories of the 1000 most abundant clonotypes. The CD4 or CD8 phenotype of responding clones was assigned using the separately sequenced CD4+ and CD8+ repertoires. Clones were called with MiXCR by TCRdb after fastp trimmed the public reads at Q25, and only in-frame beta chains were retained. CDR3 protein duplicates are merged, each entry listing the most common genes and DNA. The V and J calls, along with clone size, are taken from TCRdb and not from the paper's own processing. For this sample the table gives 350,000 to 500,000 distinct CDR3 sequences, of which roughly 18% were detected only once. 20% to 25% of the sample goes to the ten largest clones.

Sample: PBMCs or a T cell subset sorted from them (not recorded which). Here the chain combines TRBV6-5 and TRBJ2-3, and TRBD1 matches 7 of the central bases. The source is a man aged 18 to 29 who had mild COVID-19 (a few samples of this study predate the infection). The sample titles of this study are shuffled in the database, so cell type and time point are left out; the donor was told from shared clones. The sequenced DNA: TGTGCCAGCAGTTACTCGACAGGGACAGATACGCAGTATTTT. This codes for CASSYSTGTDTQYF.